These 22 T cell receptor beta chains share one sample of origin, sequenced in a study of breast tumors, draining lymph nodes, adjacent tissues. MiXCR, run by TCRdb on the multiplex PCR reads, gives a single entry per CDR3 protein. The sample holds about 31,000 distinct CDR3 sequences, approximately 57% seen once. The sequencing sample was made of breast tumor tissue. All receptors derive from a female donor with breast cancer. Some clones in this sample may be carry-over from other donors' samples.

The chain combines TRBV2 with TRBJ1-2; possibly TRBD1 for D (6 bases). CDR3 size: 14 residues. The V gene lost 8 bases and the J gene lost 0 bases, with 13 bases spanning the gap. Germline values: CDR1 SNHLY, CDR2 FYNNEI. CDR3 coding DNA: TGTGCCAGCTTACAAGGGGGTGCTAACTATGGCTACACCTTC. Its translation: CASLQGGANYGYTF. Supplemented by reference TRBV2 and TRBJ1-2, the full variable domain reads EPEVTQTPSHQVTQMGQEVILRCVPISNHLYFYWYRQILGQKVEFLVSFYNNEISEKSEIFDDQFSVERPDGSNFTLKIRSTKLEDSAMYFCASLQGGANYGYTFGSGTRLTVV.

This clonotype appeared a single time. The chain carries TRBV25-1 and TRBJ2-2, with D perhaps TRBD1 (5 bases). The CDR3 is made up of 15 amino acids. Trimming took 6 bases from V and 7 from J, leaving 18 bases between them. Germline CDR1 reads MGHDK; CDR2 reads SYGVNS. Here the CDR3 DNA reads TGTGCCAGCAGCGCCCAGGGCAGCCGAAACGGGGAGCTGTTTTTT. This codes for CASSAQGSRNGELFF.

This clonotype appeared many times. This sequence joins TRBV6-1 and TRBJ2-2; 7 bases map to TRBD1. J lost 7 bases, V lost 6 bases, and 5 bases had no gene match. CDR1 is MNHNS, CDR2 SASEGT, per germline. The CDR3 contains 13 residues. CDR3 sequence: CASRTGLNGELFF. In DNA, the CDR3 is TGTGCCAGCAGGACAGGGTTGAACGGGGAGCTGTTTTTT.

This chain uses TRBV19 with TRBJ2-2, with 11 bases that match TRBD2. V shed 4 bases and J 4 bases; nucleotides not matched to a gene: 5. Germline-derived CDR1 and CDR2 are LNHDA and SQIVND (reference sequence). This CDR3 has 16 residues. The CDR3 region has the DNA TGTGCCAGTAGTAAGGGACTAGCGGCCGCCACCGGGGAGCTGTTTTTT. Amino acid sequence: CASSKGLAAATGELFF.

This clonotype appeared many times. This may arise from a read error, as a much more abundant clone is one base away. J is TRBJ1-5 and V is TRBV6-5; no firm D call. The germline V and J ends were trimmed by 5 bases and 5 bases, with 16 bases remaining between them. The CDR3 spans 15 residues. Germline CDR1 is MNHEY and CDR2 is SVGAGI. The CDR3 nucleotides are TGTGCCAGCAGTCACAGAAGGGATTGGGATCAGCCCCAGCATTTT. Translation: CASSHRRDWDQPQHF.

In the case of this clonotype: A much more abundant neighbour one base away suggests this may be a read error. This chain connects TRBV19 to TRBJ1-1; D remains ambiguous. The CDR3 spans 15 residues. Germline values: CDR1 LNHDA, CDR2 SQIVND (reference sequence). Here the CDR3 DNA reads TGTGCCAGTAGTATTATAGGCAGCCTAAACATTGAAGCTTTCTTT. This translates into CASSIIGSLNIEAFF.

This clonotype was recorded a few times. The V and J genes are TRBV6-6 and TRBJ2-7; tentative D call: TRBD1 (5 bases). Trimming took 4 bases from V and 4 from J, leaving 14 bases between them. The CDR3 is made up of 14 amino acids. Germline V gene sequence: CDR1 MNHNY, CDR2 SVGAGI (reference sequence). The CDR3 loop is CASSSSDSRYEQYF. CDR3 bases: TGTGCCAGCAGTTCCTCAGACAGCCGATACGAGCAGTACTTC.

The J gene is TRBJ2-1, the V gene TRBV14; D is ambiguous. Per the germline V gene, CDR1 is SGHDN and CDR2 is FVKESK. This CDR3 is 16 amino acids long. The V end was cut by 2 bases, the J end by 1 base, with 12 bases between. CDR3 nucleotides: TGTGCCAGCAGCCAATCGCCGGGCGGATCCTACAATGAGCAGTTCTTC. Amino acid sequence: CASSQSPGGSYNEQFF.

This chain links TRBV20-1 with TRBJ2-1; D unresolved. CDR1 is DFQATT, CDR2 SNEGSKA, per germline (reference sequence). Trimming removed 1 base at V and 0 bases at J, with 13 bases between. The CDR3 spans 16 residues. CDR3 sequence (DNA): TGCAGTGCTAGAGGTACACAGTTAACCTCCTACAATGAGCAGTTCTTC. It is translated as CSARGTQLTSYNEQFF.

The chain carries TRBV2 and TRBJ2-1; the D is unclear. V was cut by 6 bases and J by 9 bases, with 12 bases left in between. CDR1 and CDR2 (germline): SNHLY, FYNNEI. The CDR3 is 12 amino acids. For the CDR3, the DNA is TGTGCCAGCAGCGTAACTTTGGGTGAGCAGTTCTTC. It codes for CASSVTLGEQFF.

The V gene is TRBV7-9, the J gene TRBJ2-2; 7 nucleotides match TRBD2. This CDR3 comprises 15 residues. With 0 bases clipped from V and 4 bases from J, the junction kept 2 bases outside the gene matches. Germline V gives CDR1 SEHNR, CDR2 FQNEAQ (reference sequence). CDR3 amino acids: CASSLAGGPTGELFF. CDR3 nucleotides: TGTGCCAGCAGCTTAGCGGGAGGGCCCACCGGGGAGCTGTTTTTT.

This chain joins TRBV10-3 and TRBJ1-2, with a tentative D call TRBD1 (6 bases). The germline CDR1 and CDR2 sequences are ENHRY and SYGVKD. CDR3 length: 12 amino acids. V lost 3 bases to trimming and J lost 8 bases, with 10 bases between them. In DNA form, the CDR3 reads TGTGCCATCAGTGACCAACAGGGAGGCTACACCTTC. It codes for CAISDQQGGYTF.

This clonotype is classed as medium-sized. The chain joins TRBV20-1 to TRBJ2-1; TRBD2 matches 13 bases. V shed 3 bases, J shed 7 bases, and the junction held 3 bases outside the gene matches. Germline loops: CDR1 DFQATT, CDR2 SNEGSKA (reference sequence). The CDR3 contains 14 residues. CDR3 in DNA: TGCAGTGCTAGGTGGACTAGCGGGAGAAATGAGCAGTTCTTC. It is translated as CSARWTSGRNEQFF.

This clonotype was picked up many times. V usage is TRBV7-2 and J usage is TRBJ2-7; 9 bases agree with TRBD2. Germline assignment: CDR1 SGHTA and CDR2 FQGNSA. V lost 5 bases to trimming and J lost 3 bases; unmatched junction nucleotides: 5. CDR3 size: 14 residues. The CDR3 coding sequence is TGTGCCAGCAGCCCCGGGCGGGGGGGCTACGAGCAGTACTTC. Amino acid sequence: CASSPGRGGYEQYF.

The chain couples TRBV7-3 to TRBJ2-1, with 11 bases that match TRBD2. The CDR3 covers 16 residues. Germline V gives CDR1 SGHTA, CDR2 FQGTGA. V dropped 5 bases and J dropped 7; count of bases not matched to a gene: 10. CDR3 bases: TGTGCCAGCAGCCCAACGGGGGGACTAGCGGAGAATGAGCAGTTCTTC. Amino acids: CASSPTGGLAENEQFF.

In its sample, this clonotype was seen many times. A much larger clonotype is one base distant, so this may be a read error. The rearrangement joins TRBV12-3 or TRBV12-4 to TRBJ2-5; D might be TRBD2 (5 bases). The CDR3 loop spans 12 amino acids. V lost 3 bases to trimming and J lost 4 bases, with 6 bases between them. The CDR3 nucleotides are TGTGCCAGCAGTTTCACTAGAGAGACCCAGTACTTC. Translation: CASSFTRETQYF.

In its sample, this clonotype was seen many times. V and J are TRBV6-6 and TRBJ1-2; D not certain. The germline V gene encodes CDR1 MNHNY and CDR2 SVGAGI (reference sequence). V dropped 6 bases and J dropped 8 bases, with 16 bases sitting between them. The CDR3 extends over 13 amino acids. The CDR3 loop reads CASRGRKGEGYTF. The DNA of the CDR3 is TGTGCCAGCAGGGGCAGGAAGGGCGAGGGCTACACCTTC.

Points on this clonotype: Mismatch with germline at one junction end may stem from a read error. The V call is TRBV29-1, the J call TRBJ2-3; perhaps TRBD2 as D (5 bases). Germline loops: CDR1 SQVTM, CDR2 ANQGSEA. The CDR3 is 15 residues long. The CDR3 reads CSVEGRLPHTDTQYF. DNA for the CDR3: TGCAGCGTCGAAGGGAGACTCCCGCACACAGATACGCAGTATTTT.

This chain uses TRBV2 with TRBJ2-7; D is uncertain. CDR3 length: 11 amino acids. V was trimmed by 0 bases and J by 11 bases, leaving 8 bases between them. The germline V gene encodes CDR1 SNHLY and CDR2 FYNNEI. The CDR3: CASSEAAEEYV. The CDR3 DNA reads as TGTGCCAGCAGTGAAGCGGCGGAAGAGTACGTC.

A remark on this clonotype: Here the CDR3 omits its conserved ending phenylalanine or tryptophan, so a read error is the likely source. The chain recombines TRBV9 with TRBJ2-7; perhaps TRBD1 as D (6 bases). This CDR3 has 13 amino acids. Trimming removed 4 bases at V and 5 bases at J, with 13 bases between. Germline assignment: CDR1 SGDLS and CDR2 YYNGEE. CDR3 protein: CASSSRDTHEQYS. The CDR3 DNA sequence: TGTGCCAGCAGCTCTCGGGACACCCACGAGCAGTACTCC.

The chain employs TRBV29-1 and TRBJ2-7; 14 nucleotides align to TRBD2. The DNA end favors TRBJ2-1, so the J call may be wrong. CDR1 and CDR2 (germline): SQVTM, ANQGSEA. This CDR3 spans 14 amino acids. The CDR3 DNA follows: TGCAGCGGGGGGACTAGCGGGAGTAGTAATGAGCAGTTCTTC. Amino acid sequence: CSGGTSGSSNEQFF.

This chain uses TRBV6-1 with TRBJ2-7; TRBD2 matches at 11 bases. Trimming took 11 bases from V and 0 from J; bases not matched to a gene: 6. Germline CDR1 and CDR2: MNHNS and SASEGT. The CDR3 sequence is 14 residues long. CDR3 nucleotides: TGTGCCGGCCGACTAGCGGGGAGCTCCTACGAGCAGTACTTC. Protein product: CAGRLAGSSYEQYF.